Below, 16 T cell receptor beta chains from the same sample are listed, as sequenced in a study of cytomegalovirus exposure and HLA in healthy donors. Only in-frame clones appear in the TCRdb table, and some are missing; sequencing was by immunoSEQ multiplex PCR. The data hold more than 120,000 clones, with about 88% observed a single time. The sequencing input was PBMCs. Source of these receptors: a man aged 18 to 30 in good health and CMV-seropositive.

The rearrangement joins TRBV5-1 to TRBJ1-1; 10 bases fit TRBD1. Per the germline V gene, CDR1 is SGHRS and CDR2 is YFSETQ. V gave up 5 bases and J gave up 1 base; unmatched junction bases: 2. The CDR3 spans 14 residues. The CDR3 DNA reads TGCGCCAGCAGTGGACAGGGGGGGAACACTGAAGCTTTCTTT. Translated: CASSGQGGNTEAFF.

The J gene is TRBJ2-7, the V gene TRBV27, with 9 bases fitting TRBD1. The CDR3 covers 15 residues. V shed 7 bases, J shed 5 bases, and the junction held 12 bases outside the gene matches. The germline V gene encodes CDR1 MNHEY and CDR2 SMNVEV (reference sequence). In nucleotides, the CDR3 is TGTGCCAGCACCATATCCGGGACAGGGAACGACGAGCAGTACTTC. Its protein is CASTISGTGNDEQYF.

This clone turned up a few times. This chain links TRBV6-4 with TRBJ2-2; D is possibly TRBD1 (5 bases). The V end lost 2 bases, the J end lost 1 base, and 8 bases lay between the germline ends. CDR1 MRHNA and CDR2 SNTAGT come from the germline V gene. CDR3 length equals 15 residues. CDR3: CASSDTGVNTGELFF. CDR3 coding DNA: TGTGCCAGCAGTGACACAGGAGTGAACACCGGGGAGCTGTTTTTT.

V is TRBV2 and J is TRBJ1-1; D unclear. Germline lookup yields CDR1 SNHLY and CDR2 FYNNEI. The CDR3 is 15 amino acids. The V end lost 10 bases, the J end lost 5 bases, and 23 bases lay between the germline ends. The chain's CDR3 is CATSPFQVSDTEAFF. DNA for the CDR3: TGTGCCACCTCCCCTTTCCAGGTTTCCGATACTGAAGCTTTCTTT.

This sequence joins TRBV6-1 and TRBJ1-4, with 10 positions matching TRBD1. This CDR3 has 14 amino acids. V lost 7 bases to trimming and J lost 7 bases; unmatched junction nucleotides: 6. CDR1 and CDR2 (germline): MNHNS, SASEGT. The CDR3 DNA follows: TGTGCCAGCAACCCGACAGGGGGCCGTGAAAAACTGTTTTTT. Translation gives CASNPTGGREKLFF.

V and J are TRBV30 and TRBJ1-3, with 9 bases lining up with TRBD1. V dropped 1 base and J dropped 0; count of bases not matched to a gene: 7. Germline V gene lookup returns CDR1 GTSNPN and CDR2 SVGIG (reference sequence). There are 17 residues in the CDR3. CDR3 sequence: CAWSGATGGFSGNTIYF. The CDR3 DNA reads TGTGCCTGGAGTGGGGCGACAGGGGGTTTCTCTGGAAACACCATATATTTT. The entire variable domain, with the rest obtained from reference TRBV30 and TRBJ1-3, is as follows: SQTIHQWPATLVQPVGSPLSLECTVEGTSNPNLYWYRQAAGRGLQLLFYSVGIGQISSEVPQNLSASRPQDRQFILSSKKLLLSDSGFYLCAWSGATGGFSGNTIYFGEGSWLTVV.

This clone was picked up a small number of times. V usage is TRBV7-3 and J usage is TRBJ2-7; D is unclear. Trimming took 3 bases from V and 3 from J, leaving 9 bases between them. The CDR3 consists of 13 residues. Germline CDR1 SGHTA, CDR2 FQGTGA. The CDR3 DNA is TGTGCCAGCAGCTTGCGGCCGTTCTACGAGCAGTACTTC. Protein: CASSLRPFYEQYF.

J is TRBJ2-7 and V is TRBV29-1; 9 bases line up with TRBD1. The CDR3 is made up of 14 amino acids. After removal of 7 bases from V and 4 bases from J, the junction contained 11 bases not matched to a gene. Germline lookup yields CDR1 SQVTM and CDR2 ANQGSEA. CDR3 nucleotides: TGCAGCGCATCACCGGGACAGGGCTTTTACGAGCAGTACTTC. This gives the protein CSASPGQGFYEQYF.

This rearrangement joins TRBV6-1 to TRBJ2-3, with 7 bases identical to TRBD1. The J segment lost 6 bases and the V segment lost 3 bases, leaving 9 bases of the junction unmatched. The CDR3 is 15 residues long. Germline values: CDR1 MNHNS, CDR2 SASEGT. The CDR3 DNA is TGTGCCAGCAGTGACGGACTCCGACAGGGCGATACGCAGTATTTT. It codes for CASSDGLRQGDTQYF.

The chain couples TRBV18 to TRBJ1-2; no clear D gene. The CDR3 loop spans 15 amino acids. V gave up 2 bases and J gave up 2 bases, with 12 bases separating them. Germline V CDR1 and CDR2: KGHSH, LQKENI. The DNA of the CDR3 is TGTGCCAGCTCACCAAGCACCTCAGGCAACTATGGCTACACCTTC. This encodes CASSPSTSGNYGYTF.

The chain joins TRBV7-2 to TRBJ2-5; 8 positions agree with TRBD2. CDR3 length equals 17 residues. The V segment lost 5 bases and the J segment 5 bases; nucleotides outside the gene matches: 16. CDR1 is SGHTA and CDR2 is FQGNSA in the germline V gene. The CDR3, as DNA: TGTGCCAGCAGCCTTCAAGCGGGGGTGGCCAAGTGGGAGACCCAGTACTTC. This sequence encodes CASSLQAGVAKWETQYF. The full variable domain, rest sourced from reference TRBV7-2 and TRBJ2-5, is GAGVSQSPSNKVTEKGKDVELRCDPISGHTALYWYRQSLGQGLEFLIYFQGNSAPDKSGLPSDRFSAERTGGSVSTLTIQRTQQEDSAVYLCASSLQAGVAKWETQYFGPGTRLLVL.

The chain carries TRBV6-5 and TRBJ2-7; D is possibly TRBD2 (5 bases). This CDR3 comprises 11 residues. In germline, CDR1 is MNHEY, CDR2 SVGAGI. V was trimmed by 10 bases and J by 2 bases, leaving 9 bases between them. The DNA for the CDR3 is TGTGCCACCGCGGGCCCCTACGAGCAGTACTTC. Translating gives CATAGPYEQYF.

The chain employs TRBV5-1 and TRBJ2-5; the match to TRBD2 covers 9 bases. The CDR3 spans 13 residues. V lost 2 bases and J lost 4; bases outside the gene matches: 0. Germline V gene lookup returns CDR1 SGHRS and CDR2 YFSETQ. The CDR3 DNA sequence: TGCGCCAGCAGCTTACTAGCGGGAGAGACCCAGTACTTC. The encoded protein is CASSLLAGETQYF.

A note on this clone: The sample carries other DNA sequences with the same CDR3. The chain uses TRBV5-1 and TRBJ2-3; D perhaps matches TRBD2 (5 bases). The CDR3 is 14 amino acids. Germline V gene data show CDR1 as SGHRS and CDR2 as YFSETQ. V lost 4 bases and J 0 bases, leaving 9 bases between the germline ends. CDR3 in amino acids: CASSLGGSTDTQYF. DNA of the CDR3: TGCGCCAGCAGCCTCGGAGGTAGCACAGATACGCAGTATTTT.

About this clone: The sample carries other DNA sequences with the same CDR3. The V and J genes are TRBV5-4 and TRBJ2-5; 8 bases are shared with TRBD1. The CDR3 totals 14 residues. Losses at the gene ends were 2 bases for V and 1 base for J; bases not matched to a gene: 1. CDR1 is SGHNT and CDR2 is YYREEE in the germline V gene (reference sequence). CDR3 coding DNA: TGTGCCAGCAGCTTCGGACAGGGCCAAGAGACCCAGTACTTC. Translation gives CASSFGQGQETQYF.

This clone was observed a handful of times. CDR3 residues: CASSSGATQYF. The CDR3 nucleotides are TGTGCCAGCTCTAGTGGGGCTACGCAGTATTTT. The chain carries TRBV11-2 and TRBJ2-3; D might be TRBD1 (5 bases). The CDR3 has 11 amino acids. Trimming pared 8 bases from V and 8 bases from J, leaving 11 bases between. Per germline, CDR1 SGHAT and CDR2 FQNNGV. The entire variable domain, with the rest obtained from reference TRBV11-2 and TRBJ2-3, is as follows: EAGVAQSPRYKIIEKRQSVAFWCNPISGHATLYWYQQILGQGPKLLIQFQNNGVVDDSQLPKDRFSAERLKGVDSTLKIQPAKLEDSAVYLCASSSGATQYFGPGTRLTVL.